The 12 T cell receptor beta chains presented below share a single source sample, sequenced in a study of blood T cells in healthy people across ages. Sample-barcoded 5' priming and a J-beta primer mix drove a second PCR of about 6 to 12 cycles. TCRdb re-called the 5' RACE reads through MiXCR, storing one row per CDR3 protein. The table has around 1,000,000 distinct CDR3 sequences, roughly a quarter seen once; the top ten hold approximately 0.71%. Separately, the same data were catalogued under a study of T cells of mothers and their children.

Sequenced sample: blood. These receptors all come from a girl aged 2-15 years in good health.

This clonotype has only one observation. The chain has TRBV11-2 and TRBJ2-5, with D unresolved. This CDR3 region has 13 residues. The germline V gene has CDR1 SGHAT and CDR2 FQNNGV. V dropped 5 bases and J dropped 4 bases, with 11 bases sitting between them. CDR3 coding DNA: TGTGCCAGCAGCCTCATAAAAGGAGAGACCCAGTACTTC. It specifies CASSLIKGETQYF.

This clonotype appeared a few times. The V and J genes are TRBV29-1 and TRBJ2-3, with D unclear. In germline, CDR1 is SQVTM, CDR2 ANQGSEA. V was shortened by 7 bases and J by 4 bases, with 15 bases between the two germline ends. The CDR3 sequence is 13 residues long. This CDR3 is CSAGQPSPDTQYF. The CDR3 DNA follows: TGCAGCGCTGGCCAGCCAAGCCCAGATACGCAGTATTTT.

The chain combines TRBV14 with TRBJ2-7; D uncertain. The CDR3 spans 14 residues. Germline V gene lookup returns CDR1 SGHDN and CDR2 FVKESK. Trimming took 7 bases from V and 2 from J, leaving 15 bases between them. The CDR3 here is CASTSAALPYEQYF. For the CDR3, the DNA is TGTGCCAGCACCTCGGCGGCATTGCCCTACGAGCAGTACTTC.

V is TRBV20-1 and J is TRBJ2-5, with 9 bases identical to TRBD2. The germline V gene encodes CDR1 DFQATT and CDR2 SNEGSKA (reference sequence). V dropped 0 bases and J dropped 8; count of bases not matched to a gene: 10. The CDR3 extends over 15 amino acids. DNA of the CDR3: TGCAGTGCTAGAGAACGACTAGCGGCTAAGAGAACCCAGTACTTC. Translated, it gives CSARERLAAKRTQYF.

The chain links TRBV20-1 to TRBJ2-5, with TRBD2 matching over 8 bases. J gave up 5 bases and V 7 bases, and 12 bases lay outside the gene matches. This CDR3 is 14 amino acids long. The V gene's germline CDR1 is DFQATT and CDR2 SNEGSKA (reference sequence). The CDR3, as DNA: TGCAGTGTTAGGGATGGGCTAGCGGGTGAGACCCAGTACTTC. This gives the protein CSVRDGLAGETQYF.

Here the CDR3 reads CASSYWISGGAVEQFF. The DNA for the CDR3 is TGTGCCAGCAGTTACTGGATTAGCGGGGGGGCTGTGGAGCAGTTCTTC. The chain uses TRBV6-6 and TRBJ2-1; 11 bases agree with TRBD2. Looked up from germline, CDR1 is MNHNY and CDR2 is SVGAGI (reference sequence). CDR3 length equals 16 residues. V trimming: 1 base; J trimming: 10 bases; junction bases outside the gene matches: 9.

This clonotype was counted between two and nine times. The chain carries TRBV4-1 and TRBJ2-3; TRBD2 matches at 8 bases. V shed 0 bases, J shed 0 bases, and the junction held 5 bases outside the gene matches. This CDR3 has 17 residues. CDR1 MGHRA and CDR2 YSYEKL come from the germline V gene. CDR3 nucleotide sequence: TGCGCCAGCAGCCAAGATCGGTCTAGCGGGAGCACAGATACGCAGTATTTT. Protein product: CASSQDRSSGSTDTQYF.

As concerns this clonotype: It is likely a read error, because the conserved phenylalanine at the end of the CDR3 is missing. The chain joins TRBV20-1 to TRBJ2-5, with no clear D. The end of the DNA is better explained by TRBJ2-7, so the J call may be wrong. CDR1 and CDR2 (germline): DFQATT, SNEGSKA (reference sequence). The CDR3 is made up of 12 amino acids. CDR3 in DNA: TGCAGTGCTAGATCTCTGTCCTACGAGCAGTACTCC. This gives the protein CSARSLSYEQYS.

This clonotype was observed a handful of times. The CDR3 here is CATSREGLGDKLAGSVNEQYF. The CDR3 region has the DNA TGTGCCACCAGCAGAGAAGGGCTAGGGGACAAACTAGCGGGATCAGTAAACGAGCAGTACTTC. The chain couples TRBV15 to TRBJ2-7; 10 bases agree with TRBD2. CDR1 and CDR2 (germline): LNHNV, YYDKDF (reference sequence). This CDR3 region has 21 residues. V shed 0 bases and J 5 bases; nucleotides not matched to a gene: 22. Full variable domain (remainder filled in from reference TRBV15 and TRBJ2-7): DAMVIQNPRYQVTQFGKPVTLSCSQTLNHNVMYWYQQKSSQAPKLLFHYYDKDFNNEADTPDNFQSRRPNTSFCFLDIRSPGLGDTAMYLCATSREGLGDKLAGSVNEQYFGPGTRLTVT.

This CDR3 reads CASSGLLGGRGEQYF. The CDR3 nucleotides read TGTGCCAGCAGTGGGCTCCTCGGCGGGAGGGGCGAGCAGTACTTC. This chain links TRBV14 with TRBJ2-7, with 9 bases aligning to TRBD2. CDR1 is SGHDN, CDR2 FVKESK, per germline. The CDR3 length is 15 residues. The V and J ends lost 6 bases and 6 bases, in that order; junction bases with no gene match: 12.

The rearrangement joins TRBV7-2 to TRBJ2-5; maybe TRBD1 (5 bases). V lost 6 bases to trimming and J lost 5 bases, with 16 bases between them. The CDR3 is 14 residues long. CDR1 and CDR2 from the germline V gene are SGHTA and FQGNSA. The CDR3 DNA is TGTGCCAGCAGGGATCCAGGGCGACGGGAGACCCAGTACTTC. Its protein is CASRDPGRRETQYF.

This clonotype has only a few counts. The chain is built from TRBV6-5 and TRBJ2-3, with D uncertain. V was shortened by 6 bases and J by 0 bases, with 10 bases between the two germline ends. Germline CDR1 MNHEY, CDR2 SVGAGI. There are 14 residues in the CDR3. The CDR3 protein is CASSTTASTDTQYF. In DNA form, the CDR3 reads TGTGCCAGCAGCACGACGGCTAGCACAGATACGCAGTATTTT.